The 18 T cell receptor beta chains listed next were all sequenced from one sample in a study of T cells in localized non-small cell lung cancer. The assay was immunoSEQ multiplex PCR, and TCRdb's table has in-frame clones only and misses some. The sample carries some 8,200 clones, approximately 59% recorded once. The sequenced sample was lymph node tissue, obtained before any cancer treatment. These receptors were collected from a male donor aged 60 or over with stage I squamous cell lung carcinoma.

This clone appeared a single time. CDR3 bases: TGTGCCACCAGTATCGGGGGGGCGCTTGTCACTGAAGCTTTCTTT. This codes for CATSIGGALVTEAFF. This chain uses TRBV19 with TRBJ1-1; a possible D gene is TRBD1 (6 bases). Deletions cut 10 bases from V and 4 bases from J, with 22 bases between. CDR3 size: 15 residues. The germline gives CDR1 LNHDA, CDR2 SQIVND (reference sequence).

The rearrangement joins TRBV6-8 to TRBJ1-1; unclear D gene. The CDR3 is made up of 12 amino acids. The ends were cut back, 6 bases at V and 6 bases at J, with 11 bases in the middle. Germline-derived CDR1 and CDR2 are MNHGY and SAAAGT. The CDR3 region is CASRVAGAEAFF. CDR3 DNA sequence: TGTGCCAGCAGGGTCGCGGGAGCTGAAGCTTTCTTT.

The chain has TRBV18 and TRBJ1-2; 8 bases match TRBD1. Germline CDR1 is KGHSH and CDR2 is LQKENI. CDR3 length equals 16 residues. The V and J ends lost 1 base and 4 bases, in that order; junction bases with no gene match: 8. The DNA for the CDR3 is TGTGCCAGCTCACCACAAGGACAGGGACAAACCTATGGCTACACCTTC. It is translated as CASSPQGQGQTYGYTF.

This clone was counted only a few times. The chain recombines TRBV9 with TRBJ2-1, with 7 nucleotides matching TRBD2. The CDR3 contains 15 residues. The germline CDR1 and CDR2 sequences are SGDLS and YYNGEE. V lost 6 bases, J lost 4 bases, and 10 bases stayed unmatched. In DNA, the CDR3 is TGTGCCAGCACCCACCGGGACTATCCTTACAATGAGCAGTTCTTC. This sequence encodes CASTHRDYPYNEQFF.

The gene calls are TRBV2 and TRBJ2-7; D ambiguous. The CDR3 contains 14 residues. The V gene's germline CDR1 is SNHLY and CDR2 FYNNEI. Trimming removed 7 bases at V and 3 bases at J, with 16 bases between. The CDR3 sequence is CASKAIEQIYEQYF. The CDR3, as DNA: TGTGCCAGCAAAGCGATTGAGCAGATCTACGAGCAGTACTTC.

The chain is built from TRBV25-1 and TRBJ2-3, with 10 bases fitting TRBD1. The V gene end was trimmed by 5 bases and the J gene end by 8 bases; junction bases not matched to a gene: 7. Germline lookup yields CDR1 MGHDK and CDR2 SYGVNS. The CDR3 spans 14 residues. The CDR3 protein is CASSRGTGAGTQYF. CDR3 DNA sequence: TGTGCCAGCAGTCGAGGGACAGGGGCAGGTACGCAGTATTTT.

The chain joins TRBV25-1 to TRBJ1-3; D ambiguous. CDR3 size: 15 residues. V was trimmed by 3 bases and J by 1 base, leaving 10 bases between them. Germline lookup yields CDR1 MGHDK and CDR2 SYGVNS. CDR3: CASSDPGGSGNTIYF. The CDR3, as DNA: TGTGCCAGCAGTGATCCAGGAGGTTCTGGAAACACCATATATTTT.

This chain uses TRBV7-4 with TRBJ1-1; TRBD1 agrees at 7 bases. The length of the CDR3 is 13 residues. Germline V CDR1 and CDR2: SGHVT, SQSDAQ. J gave up 5 bases and V 5 bases, and 5 bases lay outside the gene matches. CDR3 bases: TGTGCCAGCAGCCAAGGGGGCGGAACTGAAGCTTTCTTT. Translated, it gives CASSQGGGTEAFF.

Sample share makes this clone medium-sized. The chain joins TRBV11-3 to TRBJ2-5; D possibly uses TRBD1 or TRBD2 (5 bases each). The CDR3 length is 16 residues. The V end lost 3 bases, the J end lost 3 bases, and 17 bases lay between the germline ends. The germline CDR1 and CDR2 sequences are SGHNT and YENEEA. The CDR3 DNA is TGTGCCAGCAGCTTGTATATTGGGGGTAATAAAGAGACCCAGTACTTC. It yields the protein CASSLYIGGNKETQYF. Supplemented by reference TRBV11-3 and TRBJ2-5, the full variable domain reads EAGVVQSPRYKIIEKKQPVAFWCNPISGHNTLYWYLQNLGQGPELLIRYENEEAVDDSQLPKDRFSAERLKGVDSTLKIQPAELGDSAVYLCASSLYIGGNKETQYFGPGTRLLVL.

The chain is built from TRBV28 and TRBJ1-1, with 8 bases that match TRBD1. The junction had 10 bases not matched to a gene; V was cut back by 6 bases and J by 7 bases. CDR1 and CDR2 (germline): MDHEN, SYDVKM. CDR3 length equals 14 residues. The CDR3: CASSKTGDRDEAFF. Here the CDR3 DNA reads TGTGCCAGCAGCAAGACAGGGGACAGAGATGAAGCTTTCTTT.

This clone turned up a few times. This chain links TRBV18 with TRBJ2-5; D remains ambiguous. CDR1 and CDR2 (germline): KGHSH, LQKENI. This CDR3 region has 12 residues. Trimming removed 5 bases from V and 4 bases from J, with 8 bases in between. CDR3 coding DNA: TGTGCCAGCTCAGCAGCAGTAGAGACCCAGTACTTC. Its protein is CASSAAVETQYF.

Only a few counts were recorded for this clone. The rearrangement links TRBV30 to TRBJ1-2; 8 bases are shared with TRBD1. Looked up from germline, CDR1 is GTSNPN and CDR2 is SVGIG (reference sequence). V dropped 3 bases and J dropped 6; count of bases not matched to a gene: 3. The CDR3 runs 12 residues. CDR3 protein: CAWSRGQNGYTF. The CDR3 coding sequence is TGTGCCTGGAGCAGGGGGCAGAATGGCTACACCTTC. Together with reference TRBV30 and TRBJ1-2, the CDR3 gives the full variable domain: SQTIHQWPATLVQPVGSPLSLECTVEGTSNPNLYWYRQAAGRGLQLLFYSVGIGQISSEVPQNLSASRPQDRQFILSSKKLLLSDSGFYLCAWSRGQNGYTFGSGTRLTVV.

The V and J genes are TRBV14 and TRBJ2-1; D ambiguous. Germline V gene lookup returns CDR1 SGHDN and CDR2 FVKESK. The ends were cut back, 1 base at V and 10 bases at J, with 8 bases in the middle. The CDR3 runs 12 residues. CDR3 sequence (DNA): TGTGCCAGCAGCCAAGGATACGAGGAGCAGTTCTTC. It codes for CASSQGYEEQFF.

This sequence joins TRBV11-3 and TRBJ2-1, with D hard to call. Germline V gene data show CDR1 as SGHNT and CDR2 as YENEEA. Trimming stripped 5 bases from V and 9 bases from J, with 17 bases between. This CDR3 comprises 14 residues. This chain's CDR3 is CASSLSRPSGEQFF. For the CDR3, the DNA is TGTGCCAGCAGCCTTTCGAGGCCGTCGGGTGAGCAGTTCTTC.

This clone was counted only a few times. V and J are TRBV11-1 and TRBJ1-1; 8 nucleotides agree with TRBD1. The CDR3 sequence is 15 residues long. Trimming removed 8 bases from V and 0 bases from J; junction bases left unmatched: 8. Germline CDR1 is SGHAT and CDR2 is FQDESV (reference sequence). In DNA form, the CDR3 reads TGTGCCAGCCCAGACCCGGGACAGGTGAACACTGAAGCTTTCTTT. Encoded protein: CASPDPGQVNTEAFF.

The rearrangement joins TRBV18 to TRBJ2-2; 7 nucleotides align to TRBD1. V was clipped by 3 bases and J by 1 base; unmatched bases: 8. The CDR3 spans 17 residues. Per germline, CDR1 KGHSH and CDR2 LQKENI. The CDR3 sequence is CASSPQRTGLNTGELFF. Here the CDR3 DNA reads TGTGCCAGCTCACCCCAGCGGACAGGACTGAACACCGGGGAGCTGTTTTTT.

The chain carries TRBV30 and TRBJ2-4; D is possibly TRBD1 or TRBD2 (6 bases each). The CDR3 runs 13 residues. Germline V lookup: CDR1 GTSNPN, CDR2 SVGIG (reference sequence). Trimming took 4 bases from V and 7 from J, leaving 14 bases between them. The CDR3 DNA reads as TGTGCCTGGAATAGGGGGGCTATGAACATTCAGTACTTC. Translated: CAWNRGAMNIQYF. Variable domain in full (rest from reference TRBV30 and TRBJ2-4): SQTIHQWPATLVQPVGSPLSLECTVEGTSNPNLYWYRQAAGRGLQLLFYSVGIGQISSEVPQNLSASRPQDRQFILSSKKLLLSDSGFYLCAWNRGAMNIQYFGAGTRLSVL.

The chain carries TRBV29-1 and TRBJ2-7; 11 bases agree with TRBD2. This CDR3 region has 13 residues. Germline-derived CDR1 and CDR2 are SQVTM and ANQGSEA. The V and J ends lost 3 bases and 5 bases, in that order; junction bases with no gene match: 3. This CDR3 reads CSVDLAGGHEQYF. The CDR3 DNA reads TGCAGCGTTGATCTAGCGGGAGGACACGAGCAGTACTTC.